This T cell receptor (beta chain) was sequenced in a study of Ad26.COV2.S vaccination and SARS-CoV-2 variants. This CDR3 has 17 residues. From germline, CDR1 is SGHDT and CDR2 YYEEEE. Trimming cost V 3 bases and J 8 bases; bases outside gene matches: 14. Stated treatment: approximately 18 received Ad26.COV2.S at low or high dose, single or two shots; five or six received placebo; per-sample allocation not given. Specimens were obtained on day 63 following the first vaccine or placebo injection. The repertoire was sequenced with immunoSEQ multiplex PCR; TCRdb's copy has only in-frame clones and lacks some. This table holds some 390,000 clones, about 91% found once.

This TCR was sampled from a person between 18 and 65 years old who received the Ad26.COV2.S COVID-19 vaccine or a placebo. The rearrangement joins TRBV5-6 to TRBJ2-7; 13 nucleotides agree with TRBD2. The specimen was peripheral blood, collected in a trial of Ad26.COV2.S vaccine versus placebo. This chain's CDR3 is CASSSPGLAGPGGKQYF. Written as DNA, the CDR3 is TGTGCCAGCAGCTCACCGGGACTAGCGGGACCGGGTGGAAAGCAGTACTTC.